This TCR beta chain was sequenced for a study of blood T cell repertoires in COVID-19. From germline, CDR1 is SGHTA and CDR2 FQGNSA. V dropped 5 bases and J dropped 4 bases, with 14 bases sitting between them. The CDR3 contains 14 residues. Using immunoSEQ multiplex PCR, the repertoire was profiled, and TCRdb retains in-frame clones only, with some absent. The table has nearly 250,000 clones, about 80% seen once. The V call is TRBV7-2, the J call TRBJ1-2, with a weak D call TRBD1 (5 bases). The TCR was taken from a woman of 80 years or more with acute or convalescent COVID-19. The sequencing sample was made of peripheral blood. The CDR3: CASSAQGNSYGYTF. CDR3 DNA: TGTGCCAGCAGCGCCCAGGGTAATAGCTATGGCTACACCTTC.